The 27 T cell receptor beta chains presented below share a single source sample, sequenced in a study of T cell repertoires in cytomegalovirus infection. MiXCR was run by TCRdb on the reads, yielding one entry per CDR3 protein. Of fewer than 550,000 distinct CDR3 sequences listed, 30% to 40% were seen once; the top ten hold approximately 13%. What was sequenced was PBMCs. The source of these receptors is a human donor in good health (CMV status not recorded). Some clones in this sample may be carry-over from other donors' samples.

This clonotype was recorded at least ten times. The chain has TRBV12-3 or TRBV12-4 and TRBJ1-4; TRBD1 aligns across 7 bases. V dropped 6 bases and J dropped 0; count of bases not matched to a gene: 7. This CDR3 is built from 16 residues. CDR3 bases: TGTGCCAGCAGCGCCGGGACAGCCGCAACTAATGAAAAACTGTTTTTT. Its protein is CASSAGTAATNEKLFF.

J is TRBJ2-1 and V is TRBV27, with D unclear. Between the trimmed V and J ends, which lost 1 base and 0 bases, there was a span of 16 bases. CDR3 size: 18 residues. Germline V gene lookup returns CDR1 MNHEY and CDR2 SMNVEV (reference sequence). The CDR3 loop is CASSLLSHFSRSYNEQFF. In DNA form, the CDR3 reads TGTGCCAGCAGTTTATTGTCGCACTTTTCCCGCTCCTACAATGAGCAGTTCTTC.

The rearrangement uses TRBV18 and TRBJ1-5; no clear D. This CDR3 has 14 amino acids. V was clipped by 2 bases and J by 2 bases, with 7 bases between them. Germline V lookup: CDR1 KGHSH, CDR2 LQKENI. The CDR3 bases are TGTGCCAGCTCACCAATCGGGGGCAATCAGCCCCAGCATTTT. Translating it yields CASSPIGGNQPQHF.

As to this clonotype: The missing conserved phenylalanine or tryptophan at the end of this CDR3 makes a read error likely. This sequence joins TRBV7-9 and TRBJ1-1; 9 bases agree with TRBD1. V was clipped by 6 bases and J by 1 base; unmatched bases: 6. Germline CDR1 is SEHNR and CDR2 is FQNEAQ (reference sequence). CDR3 length equals 15 residues. The CDR3 DNA reads TGTGCCAGCAGAGCACAGGGGGCTAGGAACACTGAAGCTTTCTTG. It translates to CASRAQGARNTEAFL.

The CDR3 DNA follows: TGTGCCAGCAGTGTGGGGTTCGGGACTGAAGCTTTCTTT. It yields the protein CASSVGFGTEAFF. The gene calls are TRBV2 and TRBJ1-1; D is undetermined. Germline values: CDR1 SNHLY, CDR2 FYNNEI. The V and J ends lost 4 bases and 5 bases respectively, with 11 bases between them. The CDR3 is made up of 13 amino acids.

This chain links TRBV11-3 with TRBJ2-1, with 11 bases that match TRBD2. The CDR3 has 16 residues. V lost 1 base to trimming and J lost 2 bases; unmatched junction nucleotides: 1. Germline CDR1 is SGHNT and CDR2 is YENEEA. The chain's CDR3 is CASSLVAGGAYNEQFF. DNA for the CDR3: TGTGCCAGCAGCTTAGTAGCGGGGGGGGCCTACAATGAGCAGTTCTTC.

The chain couples TRBV28 to TRBJ1-5; maybe TRBD1 (5 bases). CDR1 and CDR2 (germline): MDHEN, SYDVKM. CDR3 size: 13 residues. Trimming cost V 9 bases and J 4 bases, with 13 bases left between them. CDR3 region: CASQLRGNQPQHF. CDR3 sequence (DNA): TGTGCCAGTCAGCTACGGGGGAATCAGCCCCAGCATTTT. The complete variable domain, with remaining parts taken from reference TRBV28 and TRBJ1-5, reads DVKVTQSSRYLVKRTGEKVFLECVQDMDHENMFWYRQDPGLGLRLIYFSYDVKMKEKGDIPEGYSVSREKKERFSLILESASTNQTSMYLCASQLRGNQPQHFGDGTRLSIL.

This clonotype was detected only a few times. This chain links TRBV10-3 with TRBJ2-3; no clear D gene. Germline CDR1 is ENHRY and CDR2 is SYGVKD. The CDR3 sequence is 16 residues long. V lost 5 bases and J 0 bases, leaving 15 bases between the germline ends. The CDR3 spells CAISTSWPGSTDTQYF. Written as DNA, the CDR3 is TGTGCCATCAGTACCTCATGGCCTGGGAGCACAGATACGCAGTATTTT.

Turning to this clonotype: This may be a read error, as it is one base from a much larger clone. The rearrangement uses TRBV7-6 and TRBJ2-1, with TRBD1 identical over 8 bases. Germline V gene lookup returns CDR1 SGHVS and CDR2 FNYEAQ. The CDR3 runs 16 residues. V shed 5 bases, J shed 4 bases, and the junction held 10 bases outside the gene matches. The CDR3 DNA reads as TGTGCCAGCAGCCTCGGGCAGACAGGGGAATACAATGAGCAGTTCTTC. This codes for CASSLGQTGEYNEQFF.

Worth noting for this clonotype: The junction does not match germline at one end; this may be a read error. This chain connects TRBV27 to TRBJ2-7, with a possible D match to TRBD1 (8 bases). CDR1 MNHEY and CDR2 SMNVEV come from the germline V gene (reference sequence). The CDR3 covers 17 residues. CDR3 sequence: CASSSYAVDRGGDEQSF. The CDR3 region has the DNA TGTGCCAGCAGTTCCTACGCTGTTGACAGGGGAGGGGACGAGCAGTCCTTC.

The chain recombines TRBV19 with TRBJ2-7, with D possibly TRBD2 on 7 matching bases. The CDR3 is made up of 14 amino acids. Germline assignment: CDR1 LNHDA and CDR2 SQIVND (reference sequence). The ends were cut back, 3 bases at V and 4 bases at J, with 13 bases in the middle. The CDR3 region is CASSIGGQGYEQYF. In DNA form, the CDR3 reads TGTGCCAGTAGTATCGGGGGGCAGGGTTACGAGCAGTACTTC.

The chain couples TRBV30 to TRBJ1-1, with unresolved D. Trimming pared 1 base from V and 0 bases from J, leaving 6 bases between. Germline CDR1 reads GTSNPN; CDR2 reads SVGIG (reference sequence). The CDR3 sequence is 13 residues long. The CDR3 spells CAWSGQVNTEAFF. The CDR3 region has the DNA TGTGCCTGGAGTGGGCAGGTGAACACTGAAGCTTTCTTT.

This clonotype came up many times. This chain links TRBV4-3 with TRBJ1-2, with D perhaps TRBD1 (6 bases). The ends were cut back, 6 bases at V and 0 bases at J, with 17 bases in the middle. CDR1 is LGHNA, CDR2 YSLEER, per germline. The CDR3 has 16 residues. CDR3 DNA: TGCGCCAGCAGTCGCGCTTGGGACACCTCTAACTATGGCTACACCTTC. This codes for CASSRAWDTSNYGYTF.

The V and J genes are TRBV11-2 and TRBJ1-4; TRBD1 matches 7 bases. V was pared by 5 bases and J by 7 bases, with 4 bases of the junction left unmatched. There are 13 residues in the CDR3. Germline CDR1 is SGHAT and CDR2 is FQNNGV. CDR3: CASSIWDSEKLFF. As DNA, the CDR3 is TGTGCCAGCAGCATCTGGGACAGTGAAAAACTGTTTTTT.

The V gene is TRBV7-8, the J gene TRBJ1-2; D remains unclear. Trimming pared 1 base from V and 1 base from J, leaving 10 bases between. Germline CDR1 is SGHVS and CDR2 is FQNEAQ. The CDR3 is 15 amino acids. This CDR3 reads CASSLVATYNYGYTF. In DNA form, the CDR3 reads TGTGCCAGCAGCTTAGTGGCTACATATAACTATGGCTACACCTTC.

The CDR3 DNA is TGTGCCACCAGCGAGGGTTACTACGAGCAGTACTTC. Its protein is CATSEGYYEQYF. The rearrangement uses TRBV24-1 and TRBJ2-7; D may be TRBD2 (5 bases). The ends were cut back, 7 bases at V and 3 bases at J, with 9 bases in the middle. Per the germline V gene, CDR1 is KGHDR and CDR2 is SFDVKD. The CDR3 is 12 residues long.

The V and J genes are TRBV12-3 or TRBV12-4 and TRBJ2-7; possible D gene TRBD2, 6 bases. Trimming removed 5 bases from V and 1 base from J, with 6 bases in between. The CDR3 length is 12 residues. The CDR3, as DNA: TGTGCCAGCAGTCGGGAGTCCTACGAGCAGTACTTC. It is translated as CASSRESYEQYF.

This clonotype was observed once. A read error may produce the germline difference seen at one junction end. This rearrangement joins TRBV15 to TRBJ2-7, with a weak D call TRBD1 (6 bases). The CDR3 length is 13 residues. Per the germline V gene, CDR1 is LNHNV and CDR2 is YYDKDF (reference sequence). Written as DNA, the CDR3 is TGTGCCACCAAGAACAGGGCTGGCTACGGGCAGTACTTC. As protein: CATKNRAGYGQYF.

This clonotype was recorded at least ten times. The chain recombines TRBV7-8 with TRBJ1-1, with D hard to call. The V end was cut by 1 base, the J end by 7 bases, with 10 bases between. Germline-derived CDR1 and CDR2 are SGHVS and FQNEAQ. The CDR3 sequence is 13 residues long. CDR3 nucleotide sequence: TGTGCCAGCAGCTTAGGGCCGGCTTTTGAAGCTTTCTTT. Its protein is CASSLGPAFEAFF.

Many counts were recorded for this clonotype. The rearrangement uses TRBV12-3 or TRBV12-4 and TRBJ1-4; 11 bases line up with TRBD1. The CDR3 has 15 residues. J lost 8 bases, V lost 5 bases, and 7 bases had no gene match. The chain's CDR3 is CASSLTGTGGEKLFF. Written as DNA, the CDR3 is TGTGCCAGCAGTCTTACCGGGACAGGGGGAGAAAAACTGTTTTTT.

This clonotype came up a few times. This rearrangement joins TRBV28 to TRBJ1-1; D ambiguous. CDR1 MDHEN and CDR2 SYDVKM come from the germline V gene. The CDR3 spans 11 residues. The V and J ends lost 7 bases and 7 bases respectively, with 10 bases between them. The CDR3 nucleotides read TGTGCCAGCAAGGAGGTCGGTGAAGCTTTCTTT. Protein: CASKEVGEAFF.

This clonotype has a handful of counts. The genes are TRBV7-8 and TRBJ1-2; the match to TRBD1 covers 10 bases. The CDR3 is made up of 15 amino acids. The germline V gene has CDR1 SGHVS and CDR2 FQNEAQ. V was clipped by 4 bases and J by 2 bases; unmatched bases: 4. This chain's CDR3 is CASSSRTGGNYGYTF. CDR3 in DNA: TGTGCCAGCAGCTCGAGGACAGGGGGAAACTATGGCTACACCTTC.

This clonotype has a count of ten or more. The chain uses TRBV7-8 and TRBJ1-1, with D possibly TRBD1 on 5 matching bases. Germline CDR1 and CDR2: SGHVS and FQNEAQ. The CDR3 runs 16 residues. The ends were cut back, 5 bases at V and 1 base at J, with 17 bases in the middle. The CDR3: CASSHPRGGRNTEAFF. CDR3 DNA: TGTGCCAGCAGCCATCCCCGGGGGGGGAGGAACACTGAAGCTTTCTTT. The full variable domain, with the rest looked up from reference TRBV7-8 and TRBJ1-1, is GAGVSQSPRYKVAKRGQDVALRCDPISGHVSLFWYQQALGQGPEFLTYFQNEAQLDKSGLPSDRFFAERPEGSVSTLKIQRTQQEDSAVYLCASSHPRGGRNTEAFFGQGTRLTVV.

This clonotype has a count of ten or more. This sequence joins TRBV12-3 or TRBV12-4 and TRBJ1-5; 7 bases agree with TRBD1. CDR3 length: 15 residues. After removal of 0 bases from V and 3 bases from J, the junction contained 2 bases not matched to a gene. The CDR3 region has the DNA TGTGCCAGCAGTTTAGCCGGGACAGCCAATCAGCCCCAGCATTTT. It codes for CASSLAGTANQPQHF.

Points on this clonotype: One end of the junction varies from germline; a read error may be responsible. The chain is built from TRBV20-1 and TRBJ1-2; weak D call: TRBD1 (6 bases). Germline lookup yields CDR1 DFQATT and CDR2 SNEGSKA (reference sequence). The CDR3 totals 14 residues. The CDR3 here is CSAIVRQDNNGYTF. CDR3 sequence (DNA): TGCAGTGCTATCGTTAGACAGGATAACAATGGCTACACCTTC.

This clonotype was counted only a few times. The chain joins TRBV6-1 to TRBJ2-7; possible D gene TRBD2, 5 bases. Looked up from germline, CDR1 is MNHNS and CDR2 is SASEGT. The CDR3 spans 14 residues. V was cut by 5 bases and J by 3 bases, with 14 bases left in between. In DNA, the CDR3 is TGTGCCAGCAGTCGGGATTCTACTGTCTACGAGCAGTACTTC. It translates to CASSRDSTVYEQYF.

The chain uses TRBV7-6 and TRBJ2-2; 9 positions match TRBD1. This CDR3 spans 18 amino acids. CDR1 and CDR2 (germline): SGHVS, FNYEAQ. With 5 bases clipped from V and 7 bases from J, the junction kept 17 bases outside the gene matches. The CDR3 DNA follows: TGTGCCAGCAGCCCAACCCGGGACAGGGACAGATTTCACGGGGAGCTGTTTTTT. Protein product: CASSPTRDRDRFHGELFF. Complete variable domain (other parts from reference TRBV7-6 and TRBJ2-2): GAGVSQSPRYKVTKRGQDVALRCDPISGHVSLYWYRQALGQGPEFLTYFNYEAQQDKSGLPNDRFSAERPEGSISTLTIQRTEQRDSAMYRCASSPTRDRDRFHGELFFGEGSRLTVL.